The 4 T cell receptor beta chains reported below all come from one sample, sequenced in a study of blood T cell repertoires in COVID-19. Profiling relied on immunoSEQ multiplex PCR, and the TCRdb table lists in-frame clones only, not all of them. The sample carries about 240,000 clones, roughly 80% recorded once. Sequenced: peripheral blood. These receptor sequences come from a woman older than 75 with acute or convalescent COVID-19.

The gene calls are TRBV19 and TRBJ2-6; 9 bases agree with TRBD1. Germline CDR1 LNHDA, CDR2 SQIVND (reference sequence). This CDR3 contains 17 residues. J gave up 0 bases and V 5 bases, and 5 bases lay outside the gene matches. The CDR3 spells CASSLDRGDSGANVLTF. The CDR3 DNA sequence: TGTGCCAGTAGTTTGGACAGGGGTGACTCTGGGGCCAACGTCCTGACTTTC.

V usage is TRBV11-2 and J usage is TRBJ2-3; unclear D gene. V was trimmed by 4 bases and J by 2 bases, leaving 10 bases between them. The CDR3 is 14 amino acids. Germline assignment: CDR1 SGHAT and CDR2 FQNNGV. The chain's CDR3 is CASSSGPFTDTQYF. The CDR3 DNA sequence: TGTGCCAGCAGCTCAGGCCCATTCACAGATACGCAGTATTTT. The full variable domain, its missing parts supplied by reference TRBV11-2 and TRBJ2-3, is EAGVAQSPRYKIIEKRQSVAFWCNPISGHATLYWYQQILGQGPKLLIQFQNNGVVDDSQLPKDRFSAERLKGVDSTLKIQPAKLEDSAVYLCASSSGPFTDTQYFGPGTRLTVL.

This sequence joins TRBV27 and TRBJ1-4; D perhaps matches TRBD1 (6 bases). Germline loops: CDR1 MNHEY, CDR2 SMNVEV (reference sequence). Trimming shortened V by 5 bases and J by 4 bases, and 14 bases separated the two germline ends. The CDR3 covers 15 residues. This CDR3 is CASSPPDSRNEKLFF. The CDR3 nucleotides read TGTGCCAGCAGTCCCCCGGACAGCCGTAATGAAAAACTGTTTTTT.

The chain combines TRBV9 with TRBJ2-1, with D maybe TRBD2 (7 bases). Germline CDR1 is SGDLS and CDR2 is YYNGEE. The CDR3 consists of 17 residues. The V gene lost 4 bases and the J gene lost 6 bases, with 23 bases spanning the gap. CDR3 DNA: TGTGCCAGCAGCAACCTGTGGGGGGGGCCGGAGGCCAATGAGCAGTTCTTC. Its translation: CASSNLWGGPEANEQFF.